Described below is a single T cell receptor beta chain sequence and its context. The target antigen is unknown. The CDR3 covers 15 residues. These data are taken from a study of monozygotic twins with inflammatory bowel disease. Study results and limitations: Discrimination among different T cell subtypes was not achievable.

For every TCR library, around 3,700 ng of total RNA was used. TCRdb reprocessed the 5' RACE reads, keeping one entry per CDR3 protein, no DNA. Its listing shows 350,000 to 400,000 distinct CDR3 sequences. The origin of this receptor is a human donor with ulcerative colitis or Crohn's disease, or a healthy co-twin of an affected twin (not recorded which). The V gene is TRBV12-3 or TRBV12-4, the J gene TRBJ2-1; no DNA is available, so the TRBD1 call from TCRdb remains unchecked. Sequencing used blood. CDR3 protein: CASSTPFGARDEQFF.